The present T cell receptor beta chain was sequenced within a study of shared T cell receptors in the human thymus. This CDR3 spans 16 amino acids. Germline V gene data show CDR1 as LNHNV and CDR2 as YYDKDF (reference sequence). Trimming stripped 1 base from V and 5 bases from J, with 17 bases between. Profiling relied on immunoSEQ multiplex PCR, and the TCRdb table lists in-frame clones only, not all of them. The repertoire holds roughly 710,000 clones, with over 75% as singletons. A further study also used this sample, focusing on human thymus T cells. That report notes: Donation came from healthy Finnish infants having corrective surgery for congenital heart defects. Thymic tissue was derived from resections collected during corrective heart surgery.

This clonotype was obtained from a girl under three years old with a congenital heart defect. The sequenced sample consisted of thymocytes. This chain links TRBV15 with TRBJ1-2, with D unresolved. The CDR3 sequence is CATSRGSFSRGYGYTF. CDR3 in DNA: TGTGCCACCAGCAGAGGGTCCTTCAGCAGAGGGTATGGCTACACCTTC.